Included here is one T cell receptor beta chain sequence, with context. Germline V gene lookup returns CDR1 MDHEN and CDR2 SYDVKM. The length of the CDR3 is 14 residues. The V end lost 3 bases, the J end lost 2 bases, and 7 bases lay between the germline ends. Each participant's cohort was designated according to participant-reported clinical history. Among Cohort 3 donors, those recovered had two negative PCRs, clearance, or symptom resolution. Clones were read by immunoSEQ multiplex PCR, and TCRdb kept only the in-frame ones, dropping some. The data hold roughly 400,000 clones, with 80% to 90% observed a single time. The sample originates from a study of blood T cell repertoires in COVID-19. Study information: Samples came from the United States, Italy and Spain, spanning acute and convalescent COVID-19.

This chain connects TRBV28 to TRBJ2-2; D not certain. The TCR originated in a man younger than 45 who had recovered from COVID-19. The source material was PBMCs or T cells enriched from blood (not recorded which). CDR3 nucleotide sequence: TGTGCCAGCAGTTTTTCCAGAAACACCGGGGAGCTGTTTTTT. This sequence encodes CASSFSRNTGELFF. The complete variable domain, with remaining parts taken from reference TRBV28 and TRBJ2-2, reads DVKVTQSSRYLVKRTGEKVFLECVQDMDHENMFWYRQDPGLGLRLIYFSYDVKMKEKGDIPEGYSVSREKKERFSLILESASTNQTSMYLCASSFSRNTGELFFGEGSRLTVL.